What follows are 22 T cell receptor beta chains derived from one specimen sequenced in a study of blood T cell repertoires in COVID-19. The protocol was immunoSEQ multiplex PCR, while the TCRdb copy is restricted to in-frame clones and leaves out a portion. The sample includes 220,000 or so clones, 84% of them seen just once. The sample was PBMCs or T cells enriched from blood (not recorded which). These receptors came from a woman in her thirties or forties who had recovered from COVID-19.

This clone was seen a handful of times. The chain combines TRBV6-2 or TRBV6-3 with TRBJ2-7; 8 bases agree with TRBD2. J gave up 2 bases and V 5 bases, and 8 bases lay outside the gene matches. CDR3 length: 15 amino acids. CDR1 is MNHEY, CDR2 SVGEGT, per germline. CDR3 DNA: TGTGCCAGCAGTCAACGGACTAGCCAACCCTACGAGCAGTACTTC. It codes for CASSQRTSQPYEQYF.

This clone was seen at least ten times. The CDR3 nucleotides read TGTGCCAGCAGTCCTCGGGCCAGGGGGCAGAAAGATACGCAGTATTTT. As protein: CASSPRARGQKDTQYF. The chain employs TRBV28 and TRBJ2-3; TRBD1 aligns across 8 bases. Germline assignment: CDR1 MDHEN and CDR2 SYDVKM. The CDR3 loop spans 16 amino acids. Trimming at V came to 5 bases and at J to 5 bases, leaving 12 bases not matched to a gene.

This chain joins TRBV2 and TRBJ2-5; TRBD1 is a possible D gene (6 bases). Trimming stripped 6 bases from V and 0 bases from J, with 14 bases between. This CDR3 comprises 15 residues. Germline V gives CDR1 SNHLY, CDR2 FYNNEI. The CDR3 sequence is CASSSGHPYQETQYF. The DNA of the CDR3 is TGTGCCAGCAGCTCGGGACACCCGTACCAAGAGACCCAGTACTTC.

This chain joins TRBV5-1 and TRBJ2-7, with 9 bases aligning to TRBD1. The CDR3 is made up of 15 amino acids. Germline V gives CDR1 SGHRS, CDR2 YFSETQ. Germline trimming cut 0 bases from V and 6 bases from J; bases unmatched to any gene: 7. CDR3 DNA: TGCGCCAGCAGCTTGGTACCCGGGACAGGGTTCGAGCAGTACTTC. This translates into CASSLVPGTGFEQYF.

The V gene is TRBV5-5, the J gene TRBJ1-4; the D is unclear. Trimming took 4 bases from V and 6 from J, leaving 13 bases between them. The CDR3 runs to 14 residues. Germline CDR1 SGHKS, CDR2 YYEKEE (reference sequence). CDR3: CASSASRLDEKLFF. The CDR3 coding sequence is TGTGCCAGCAGCGCGTCCAGGCTGGATGAAAAACTGTTTTTT.

The chain recombines TRBV19 with TRBJ2-7; a possible D gene is TRBD1 (6 bases). The CDR3 is 15 amino acids. Per germline, CDR1 LNHDA and CDR2 SQIVND (reference sequence). V lost 7 bases to trimming and J lost 2 bases, with 18 bases between them. CDR3 sequence reads: CASTTTRDKAYEQYF. CDR3 DNA sequence: TGTGCCAGTACCACTACAAGGGACAAAGCCTACGAGCAGTACTTC.

This clone was found once. The chain is built from TRBV2 and TRBJ1-2; no definite D call. This CDR3 is 11 amino acids long. V lost 1 base, J lost 8 bases, and 5 bases lay in between. The germline V gene has CDR1 SNHLY and CDR2 FYNNEI. In DNA, the CDR3 is TGTGCCAGCAGTGAAGTTAGAGGCTACACCTTC. Its translation: CASSEVRGYTF. Based on the CDR3 plus reference TRBV2 and TRBJ1-2, the full variable domain is EPEVTQTPSHQVTQMGQEVILRCVPISNHLYFYWYRQILGQKVEFLVSFYNNEISEKSEIFDDQFSVERPDGSNFTLKIRSTKLEDSAMYFCASSEVRGYTFGSGTRLTVV.

This chain's CDR3 is CASSEWTGGEPEAFF. The CDR3, as DNA: TGTGCCAGCAGCGAATGGACAGGGGGCGAACCTGAAGCTTTCTTT. The rearrangement joins TRBV7-9 to TRBJ1-1, with TRBD1 matching over 11 bases. The CDR3 is 15 amino acids. Unmatched junction bases numbered 8, after V lost 5 bases and J lost 6 bases. Germline loops: CDR1 SEHNR, CDR2 FQNEAQ (reference sequence). The variable domain in full, completed from reference TRBV7-9 and TRBJ1-1, reads DTGVSQNPRHKITKRGQNVTFRCDPISEHNRLYWYRQTLGQGPEFLTYFQNEAQLEKSRLLSDRFSAERPKGSFSTLEIQRTEQGDSAMYLCASSEWTGGEPEAFFGQGTRLTVV.

This clone was seen just once. The rearrangement uses TRBV4-3 and TRBJ1-1; 7 bases are shared with TRBD1. The CDR3 is made up of 16 amino acids. V shed 0 bases and J 5 bases; nucleotides not matched to a gene: 9. CDR1 is LGHNA, CDR2 YSLEER, per germline. The CDR3 coding sequence is TGCGCCAGCAGCCAAGAAGTATACAGGGGAGAAACTGAAGCTTTCTTT. Protein sequence: CASSQEVYRGETEAFF.

There are a few counts of this clone. This chain uses TRBV7-2 with TRBJ1-4, with D tentatively TRBD1 (6 bases). The CDR3 has 14 residues. Trimming took 6 bases from V and 7 from J, leaving 15 bases between them. Germline lookup yields CDR1 SGHTA and CDR2 FQGNSA. The CDR3 loop reads CASRSTGLGEKLFF. DNA of the CDR3: TGTGCCAGCAGAAGCACAGGGTTAGGTGAAAAACTGTTTTTT.

The V call is TRBV9, the J call TRBJ2-1, with TRBD2 matching over 8 bases. J lost 8 bases, V lost 3 bases, and 7 bases had no gene match. This CDR3 region has 14 residues. The germline V gene has CDR1 SGDLS and CDR2 YYNGEE. DNA of the CDR3: TGTGCCAGCAGCGCAGCGGGAGTCGGTGATGAGCAGTTCTTC. Its protein is CASSAAGVGDEQFF. The full variable domain, rest sourced from reference TRBV9 and TRBJ2-1, is DSGVTQTPKHLITATGQRVTLRCSPRSGDLSVYWYQQSLDQGLQFLIQYYNGEERAKGNILERFSAQQFPDLHSELNLSSLELGDSALYFCASSAAGVGDEQFFGPGTRLTVL.

The genes are TRBV27 and TRBJ2-7, with TRBD2 matching 8 bases. Germline V CDR1 and CDR2: MNHEY, SMNVEV (reference sequence). The CDR3 runs 14 residues. V lost 6 bases and J lost 7; bases outside the gene matches: 11. This chain's CDR3 is CASSPGRGAGEQYV. In DNA form, the CDR3 reads TGTGCCAGCAGCCCCGGGAGGGGGGCGGGTGAGCAGTACGTC.

Written as DNA, the CDR3 is TGTGCCGCAGCCCAACAGGGAAGTGGGCCAGATACGCAGTATTTT. It specifies CAAAQQGSGPDTQYF. This rearrangement joins TRBV19 to TRBJ2-3; D perhaps matches TRBD1 (6 bases). This CDR3 is built from 15 residues. Germline V gene sequence: CDR1 LNHDA, CDR2 SQIVND (reference sequence). V was clipped by 11 bases and J by 4 bases, with 22 bases between them. Supplemented by reference TRBV19 and TRBJ2-3, the full variable domain reads DGGITQSPKYLFRKEGQNVTLSCEQNLNHDAMYWYRQDPGQGLRLIYYSQIVNDFQKGDIAEGYSVSREKKESFPLTVTSAQKNPTAFYLCAAAQQGSGPDTQYFGPGTRLTVL.

The gene calls are TRBV21-1 and TRBJ2-2; TRBD2 is the table's D call, not checked against the DNA. TRBV21-1 is noted as a pseudogene. The CDR3 has 17 amino acids. The CDR3 DNA reads as TGTGCCAGCAGCAAACGCACAGCCCGGGAGAACACCGGGGAGCTGTTTTTT. It specifies CASSKRTARENTGELFF.

The genes are TRBV5-1 and TRBJ2-3; 8 bases match TRBD1. This CDR3 is built from 15 residues. V trimming: 3 bases; J trimming: 2 bases; junction bases outside the gene matches: 5. CDR1 and CDR2 from the germline V gene are SGHRS and YFSETQ. CDR3 DNA sequence: TGCGCCAGCAGCTCCGGGACAGGACTCACAGATACGCAGTATTTT. Amino acids: CASSSGTGLTDTQYF. Together with reference TRBV5-1 and TRBJ2-3, the CDR3 gives the full variable domain: KAGVTQTPRYLIKTRGQQVTLSCSPISGHRSVSWYQQTPGQGLQFLFEYFSETQRNKGNFPGRFSGRQFSNSRSEMNVSTLELGDSALYLCASSSGTGLTDTQYFGPGTRLTVL.

The CDR3 coding sequence is TGTGCCACCAGTGATTTTGGGCTAGCGGGACGGAATGAGCAGTTCTTC. Protein product: CATSDFGLAGRNEQFF. This rearrangement joins TRBV24-1 to TRBJ2-1, with 9 bases identical to TRBD2. Losses at the gene ends were 1 base for V and 7 bases for J; bases not matched to a gene: 7. There are 16 residues in the CDR3. Germline CDR1 and CDR2: KGHDR and SFDVKD.

The chain couples TRBV7-9 to TRBJ2-1; D perhaps matches TRBD1 (5 bases). The V gene lost 1 base and the J gene lost 10 bases, with 8 bases spanning the gap. The germline V gene has CDR1 SEHNR and CDR2 FQNEAQ (reference sequence). The CDR3 runs to 12 residues. The CDR3 loop is CASSLGAGEQFF. CDR3 DNA sequence: TGTGCCAGCAGCTTAGGCGCAGGGGAGCAGTTCTTC.

The chain joins TRBV6-5 to TRBJ2-7; TRBD2 might be the D (5 bases). This CDR3 is 13 amino acids long. The germline CDR1 and CDR2 sequences are MNHEY and SVGAGI. V was cut by 11 bases and J by 4 bases, with 18 bases left in between. Here the CDR3 reads CASAITRSYEQYF. As DNA, the CDR3 is TGTGCCTCAGCAATTACTAGGTCGTACGAGCAGTACTTC.

The gene calls are TRBV4-1 and TRBJ1-4; D remains unclear. Germline assignment: CDR1 MGHRA and CDR2 YSYEKL. V dropped 4 bases and J dropped 7 bases, with 7 bases sitting between them. There are 12 residues in the CDR3. CDR3 DNA: TGCGCCAGCAGCCGCGAGGGTGAAAAACTGTTTTTT. Translating gives CASSREGEKLFF.

V usage is TRBV10-3 and J usage is TRBJ2-7; 7 bases agree with TRBD1. Germline V lookup: CDR1 ENHRY, CDR2 SYGVKD. V was clipped by 5 bases and J by 4 bases; unmatched bases: 5. The CDR3 runs 13 residues. The CDR3 nucleotides are TGTGCCATCAGTAATAGACAGGGTTACGAGCAGTACTTC. Translating gives CAISNRQGYEQYF.

As DNA, the CDR3 is TGTGCCAGCAGTTATGGGCCCGGGGAGCTGTTTTTT. Translating it yields CASSYGPGELFF. The rearrangement uses TRBV6-2 or TRBV6-3 and TRBJ2-2; no clear D gene. The V gene lost 3 bases and the J gene lost 6 bases, with 5 bases spanning the gap. Germline CDR1 is MNHEY and CDR2 is SVGEGT. The CDR3 loop spans 12 amino acids.

The V and J genes are TRBV7-2 and TRBJ2-2, with a tentative D call TRBD2 (7 bases). Germline V gene lookup returns CDR1 SGHTA and CDR2 FQGNSA. V was pared by 7 bases and J by 5 bases, with 23 bases between. CDR3 length equals 17 residues. As DNA, the CDR3 is TGTGCCAGCACCCCCCGGGGGGCGGGAGCGCGGACCGGGGAGCTGTTTTTT. It translates to CASTPRGAGARTGELFF.